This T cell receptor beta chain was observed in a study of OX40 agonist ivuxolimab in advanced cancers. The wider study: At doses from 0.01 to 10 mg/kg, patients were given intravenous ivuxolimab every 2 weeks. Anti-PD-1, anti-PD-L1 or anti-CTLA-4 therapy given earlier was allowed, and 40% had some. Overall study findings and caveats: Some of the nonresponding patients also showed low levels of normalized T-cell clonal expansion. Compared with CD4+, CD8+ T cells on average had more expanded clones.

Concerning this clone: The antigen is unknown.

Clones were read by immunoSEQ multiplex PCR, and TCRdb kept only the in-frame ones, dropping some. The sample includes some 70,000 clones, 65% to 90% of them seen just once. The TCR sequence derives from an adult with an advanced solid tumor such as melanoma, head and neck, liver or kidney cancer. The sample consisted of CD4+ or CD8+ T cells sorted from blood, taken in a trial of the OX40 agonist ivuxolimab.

The CDR3 nucleotides are TGTGCCAGCAGCTTAGGGGGGGCGCAGGTTTCACCCCTCCACTTT. Translated, it gives CASSLGGAQVSPLHF. The chain uses TRBV7-2 and TRBJ1-6; weak D call: TRBD1 (6 bases). Germline CDR1 SGHTA, CDR2 FQGNSA. Trimming pared 1 base from V and 9 bases from J, leaving 13 bases between. The CDR3 consists of 15 residues.